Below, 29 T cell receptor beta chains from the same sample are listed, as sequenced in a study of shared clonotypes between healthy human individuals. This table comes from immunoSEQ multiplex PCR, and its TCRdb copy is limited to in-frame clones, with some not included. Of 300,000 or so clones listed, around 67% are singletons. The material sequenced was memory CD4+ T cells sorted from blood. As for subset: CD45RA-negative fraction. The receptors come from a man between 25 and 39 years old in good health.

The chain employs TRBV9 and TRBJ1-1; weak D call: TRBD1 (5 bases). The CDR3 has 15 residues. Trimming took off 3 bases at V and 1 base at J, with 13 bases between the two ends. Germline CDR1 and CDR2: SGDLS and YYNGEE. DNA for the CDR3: TGTGCCAGCAGCGAAGGGACGTCTTCGAACACTGAAGCTTTCTTT. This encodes CASSEGTSSNTEAFF.

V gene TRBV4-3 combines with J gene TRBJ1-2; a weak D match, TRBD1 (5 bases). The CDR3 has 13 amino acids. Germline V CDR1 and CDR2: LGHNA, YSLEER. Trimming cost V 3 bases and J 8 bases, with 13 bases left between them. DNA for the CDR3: TGCGCCAGCAGCCAGGAGGGGCTAGGAGGCTACACCTTC. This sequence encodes CASSQEGLGGYTF.

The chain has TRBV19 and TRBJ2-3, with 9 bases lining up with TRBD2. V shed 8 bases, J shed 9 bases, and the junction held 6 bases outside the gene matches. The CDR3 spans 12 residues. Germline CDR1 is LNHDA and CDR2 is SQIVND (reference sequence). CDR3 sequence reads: CASGSLAGTQYF. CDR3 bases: TGTGCCAGTGGGTCGCTAGCGGGAACGCAGTATTTT.

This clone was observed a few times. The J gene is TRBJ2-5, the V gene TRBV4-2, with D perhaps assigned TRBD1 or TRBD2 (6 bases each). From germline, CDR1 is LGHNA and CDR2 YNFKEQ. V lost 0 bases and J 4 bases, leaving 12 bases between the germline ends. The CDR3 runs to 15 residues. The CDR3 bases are TGTGCCAGCAGCCAAGAAGGGGGGCGCGGAGAGACCCAGTACTTC. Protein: CASSQEGGRGETQYF.

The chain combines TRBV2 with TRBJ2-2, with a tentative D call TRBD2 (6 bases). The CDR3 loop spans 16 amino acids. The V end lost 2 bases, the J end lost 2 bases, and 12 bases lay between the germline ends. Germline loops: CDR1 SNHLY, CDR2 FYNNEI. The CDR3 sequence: CASSESGLTNTGELFF. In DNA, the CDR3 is TGTGCCAGCAGTGAATCTGGACTAACAAACACCGGGGAGCTGTTTTTT. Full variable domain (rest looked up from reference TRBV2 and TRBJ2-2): EPEVTQTPSHQVTQMGQEVILRCVPISNHLYFYWYRQILGQKVEFLVSFYNNEISEKSEIFDDQFSVERPDGSNFTLKIRSTKLEDSAMYFCASSESGLTNTGELFFGEGSRLTVL.

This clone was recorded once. CDR3 sequence: CSVDSPPTTYPNEQFF. The CDR3 DNA sequence: TGCAGCGTCGATTCCCCCCCAACGACATATCCCAATGAGCAGTTCTTC. The chain couples TRBV29-1 to TRBJ2-1; no clear D. Germline V gene sequence: CDR1 SQVTM, CDR2 ANQGSEA. This CDR3 comprises 16 residues. Trimming removed 6 bases at V and 6 bases at J, with 24 bases between.

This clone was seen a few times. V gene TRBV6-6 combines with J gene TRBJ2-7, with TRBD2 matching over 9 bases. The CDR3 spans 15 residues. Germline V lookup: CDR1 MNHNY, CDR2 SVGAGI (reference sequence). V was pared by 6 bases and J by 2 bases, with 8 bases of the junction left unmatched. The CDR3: CASSLGGGRAYEQYF. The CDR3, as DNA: TGTGCCAGCAGCCTAGGGGGCGGGAGGGCCTACGAGCAGTACTTC.

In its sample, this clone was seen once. The CDR3 is CAISESMVGGSYNEQFF. CDR3 nucleotide sequence: TGTGCCATCAGTGAGTCGATGGTAGGCGGGAGTTACAATGAGCAGTTCTTC. V usage is TRBV10-3 and J usage is TRBJ2-1, with 7 bases lining up with TRBD2. This CDR3 is built from 17 residues. CDR1 is ENHRY, CDR2 SYGVKD, per germline. V lost 0 bases to trimming and J lost 4 bases; unmatched junction nucleotides: 9.

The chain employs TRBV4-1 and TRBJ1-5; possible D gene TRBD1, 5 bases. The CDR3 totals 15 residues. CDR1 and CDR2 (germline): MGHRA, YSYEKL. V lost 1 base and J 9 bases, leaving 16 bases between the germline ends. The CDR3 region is CASSQVTSRDRPQHF. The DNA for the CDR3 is TGCGCCAGCAGCCAAGTAACCTCCAGGGATCGGCCCCAGCATTTT.

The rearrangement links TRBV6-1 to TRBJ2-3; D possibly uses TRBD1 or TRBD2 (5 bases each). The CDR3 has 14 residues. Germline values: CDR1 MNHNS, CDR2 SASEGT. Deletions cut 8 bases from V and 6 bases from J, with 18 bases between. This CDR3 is CASSPGGGGDTQYF. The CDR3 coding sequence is TGTGCCAGCTCTCCTGGAGGTGGGGGTGATACGCAGTATTTT.

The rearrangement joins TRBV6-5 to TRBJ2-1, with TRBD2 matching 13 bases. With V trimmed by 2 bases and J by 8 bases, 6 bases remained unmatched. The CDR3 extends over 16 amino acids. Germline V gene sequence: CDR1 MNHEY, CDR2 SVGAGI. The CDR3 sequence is CASSYRTSGSGDEQFF. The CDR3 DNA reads TGTGCCAGCAGTTACCGGACTAGCGGGAGTGGGGATGAGCAGTTCTTC.

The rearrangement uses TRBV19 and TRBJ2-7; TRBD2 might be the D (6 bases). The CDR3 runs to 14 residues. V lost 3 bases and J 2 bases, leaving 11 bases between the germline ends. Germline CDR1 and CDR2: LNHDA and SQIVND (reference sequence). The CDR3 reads CASSMGGRAYEQYF. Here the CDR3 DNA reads TGTGCCAGTAGTATGGGGGGAAGGGCCTACGAGCAGTACTTC.

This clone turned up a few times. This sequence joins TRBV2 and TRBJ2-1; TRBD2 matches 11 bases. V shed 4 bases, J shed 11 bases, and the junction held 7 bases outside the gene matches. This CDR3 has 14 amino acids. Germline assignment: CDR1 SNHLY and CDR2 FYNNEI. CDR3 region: CASSAVLAGGKQFF. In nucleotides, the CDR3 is TGTGCCAGCAGTGCGGTCCTAGCGGGGGGCAAGCAGTTCTTC.

The CDR3 nucleotides are TGTGCCAGCAGCGTAGGGCTGTCGGGACCCGAGCAGTACTTC. Encoded protein: CASSVGLSGPEQYF. The chain links TRBV5-6 to TRBJ2-7; the D call may be TRBD1 or TRBD2 (5 bases each). The CDR3 is 14 amino acids. Germline-derived CDR1 and CDR2 are SGHDT and YYEEEE. Trimming shortened V by 4 bases and J by 6 bases, and 17 bases separated the two germline ends.

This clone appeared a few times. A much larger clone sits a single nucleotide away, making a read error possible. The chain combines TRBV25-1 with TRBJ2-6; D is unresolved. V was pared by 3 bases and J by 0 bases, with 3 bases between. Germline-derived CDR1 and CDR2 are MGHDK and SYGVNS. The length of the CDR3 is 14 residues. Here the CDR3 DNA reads TGTGCCAGCAGTGACCACTCTGGGGCCAACGTCCTGACTTTC. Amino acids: CASSDHSGANVLTF.

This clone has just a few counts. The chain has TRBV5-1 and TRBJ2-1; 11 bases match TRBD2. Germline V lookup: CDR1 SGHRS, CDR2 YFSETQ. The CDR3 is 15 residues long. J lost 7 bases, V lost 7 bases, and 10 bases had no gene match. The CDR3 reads CASGSTSGTTNEQFF. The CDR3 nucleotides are TGCGCCAGCGGGTCGACTAGCGGGACCACAAATGAGCAGTTCTTC.

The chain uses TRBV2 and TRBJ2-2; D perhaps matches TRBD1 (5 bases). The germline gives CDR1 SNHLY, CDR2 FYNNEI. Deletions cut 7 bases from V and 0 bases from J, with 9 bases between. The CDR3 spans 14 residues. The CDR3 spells CASIRQTNTGELFF. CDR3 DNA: TGTGCCAGCATTCGACAGACGAACACCGGGGAGCTGTTTTTT. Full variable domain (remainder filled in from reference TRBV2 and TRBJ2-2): EPEVTQTPSHQVTQMGQEVILRCVPISNHLYFYWYRQILGQKVEFLVSFYNNEISEKSEIFDDQFSVERPDGSNFTLKIRSTKLEDSAMYFCASIRQTNTGELFFGEGSRLTVL.

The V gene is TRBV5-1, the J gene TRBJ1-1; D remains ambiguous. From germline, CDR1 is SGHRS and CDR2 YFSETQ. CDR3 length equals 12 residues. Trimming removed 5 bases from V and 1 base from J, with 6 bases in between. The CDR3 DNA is TGCGCCAGCAGAGAGGGGAACACTGAAGCTTTCTTT. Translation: CASREGNTEAFF.

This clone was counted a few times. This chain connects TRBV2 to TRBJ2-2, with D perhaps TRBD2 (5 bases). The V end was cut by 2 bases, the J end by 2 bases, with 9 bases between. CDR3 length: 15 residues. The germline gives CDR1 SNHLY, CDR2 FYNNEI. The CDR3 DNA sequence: TGTGCCAGCAGTGAACTAGCAGCCAACACCGGGGAGCTGTTTTTT. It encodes CASSELAANTGELFF. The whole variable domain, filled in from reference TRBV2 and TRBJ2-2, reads EPEVTQTPSHQVTQMGQEVILRCVPISNHLYFYWYRQILGQKVEFLVSFYNNEISEKSEIFDDQFSVERPDGSNFTLKIRSTKLEDSAMYFCASSELAANTGELFFGEGSRLTVL.

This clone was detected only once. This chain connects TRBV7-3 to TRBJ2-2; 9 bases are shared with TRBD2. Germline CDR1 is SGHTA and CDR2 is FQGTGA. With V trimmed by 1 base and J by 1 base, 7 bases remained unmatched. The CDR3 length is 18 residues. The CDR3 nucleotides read TGTGCCAGCAGCTTAAATAGTCTAGCGGGAATGAACACCGGGGAGCTGTTTTTT. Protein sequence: CASSLNSLAGMNTGELFF.

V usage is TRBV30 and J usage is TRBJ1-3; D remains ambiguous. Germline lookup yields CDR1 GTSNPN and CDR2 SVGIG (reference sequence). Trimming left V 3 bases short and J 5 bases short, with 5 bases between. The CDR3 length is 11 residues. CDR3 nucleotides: TGTGCCTGGAGGACCCGAAACACCATATATTTT. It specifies CAWRTRNTIYF.

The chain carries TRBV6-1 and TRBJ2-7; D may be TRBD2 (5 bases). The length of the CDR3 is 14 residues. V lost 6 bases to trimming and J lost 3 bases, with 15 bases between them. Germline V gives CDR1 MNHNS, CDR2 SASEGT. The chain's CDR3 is CASSLEGSVYEQYF. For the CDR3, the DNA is TGTGCCAGCAGCTTAGAGGGCTCAGTCTACGAGCAGTACTTC.

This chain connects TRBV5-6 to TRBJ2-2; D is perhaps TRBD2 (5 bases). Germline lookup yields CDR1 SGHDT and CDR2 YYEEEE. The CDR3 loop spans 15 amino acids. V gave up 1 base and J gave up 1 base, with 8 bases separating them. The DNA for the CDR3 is TGTGCCAGCAGCTTGCGGGGATTGAACACCGGGGAGCTGTTTTTT. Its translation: CASSLRGLNTGELFF.

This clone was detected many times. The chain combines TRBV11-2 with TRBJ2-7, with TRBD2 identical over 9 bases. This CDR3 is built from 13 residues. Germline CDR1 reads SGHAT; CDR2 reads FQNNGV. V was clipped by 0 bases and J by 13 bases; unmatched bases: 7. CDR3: CASSLDGIAGDYF. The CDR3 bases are TGTGCCAGCAGCTTAGATGGTATAGCGGGAGATTACTTC.

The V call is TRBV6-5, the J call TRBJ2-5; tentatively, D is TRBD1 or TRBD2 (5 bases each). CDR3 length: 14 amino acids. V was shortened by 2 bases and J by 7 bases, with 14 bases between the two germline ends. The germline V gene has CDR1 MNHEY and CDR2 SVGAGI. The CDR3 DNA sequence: TGTGCCAGCAGTTACGGGACCCACGTGGGGACCCAGTACTTC. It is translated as CASSYGTHVGTQYF.

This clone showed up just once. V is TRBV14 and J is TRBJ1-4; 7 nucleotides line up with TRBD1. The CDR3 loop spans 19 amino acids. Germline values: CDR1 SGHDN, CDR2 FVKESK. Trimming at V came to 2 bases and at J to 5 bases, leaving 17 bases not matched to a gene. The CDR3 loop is CASSQRWGGMGTENEKLFF. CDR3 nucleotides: TGTGCCAGCAGCCAACGCTGGGGTGGTATGGGGACAGAGAATGAAAAACTGTTTTTT. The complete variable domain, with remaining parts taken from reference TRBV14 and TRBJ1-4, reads EAGVTQFPSHSVIEKGQTVTLRCDPISGHDNLYWYRRVMGKEIKFLLHFVKESKQDESGMPNNRFLAERTGGTYSTLKVQPAELEDSGVYFCASSQRWGGMGTENEKLFFGSGTQLSVL.

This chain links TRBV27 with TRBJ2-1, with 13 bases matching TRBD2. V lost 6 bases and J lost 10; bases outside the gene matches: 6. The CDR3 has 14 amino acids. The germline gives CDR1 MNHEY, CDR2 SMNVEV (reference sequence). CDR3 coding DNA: TGTGCCAGCAGCCAGGGACTAGCGGGATACGAGCAGTTCTTC. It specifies CASSQGLAGYEQFF.

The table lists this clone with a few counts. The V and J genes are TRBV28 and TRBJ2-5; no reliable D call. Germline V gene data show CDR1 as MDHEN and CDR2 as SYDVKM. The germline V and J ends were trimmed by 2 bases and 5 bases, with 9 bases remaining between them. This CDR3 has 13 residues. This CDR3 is CASSLHLGETQYF. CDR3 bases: TGTGCCAGCAGTTTACATCTAGGGGAGACCCAGTACTTC. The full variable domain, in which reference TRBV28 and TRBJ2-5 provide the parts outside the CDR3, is DVKVTQSSRYLVKRTGEKVFLECVQDMDHENMFWYRQDPGLGLRLIYFSYDVKMKEKGDIPEGYSVSREKKERFSLILESASTNQTSMYLCASSLHLGETQYFGPGTRLLVL.

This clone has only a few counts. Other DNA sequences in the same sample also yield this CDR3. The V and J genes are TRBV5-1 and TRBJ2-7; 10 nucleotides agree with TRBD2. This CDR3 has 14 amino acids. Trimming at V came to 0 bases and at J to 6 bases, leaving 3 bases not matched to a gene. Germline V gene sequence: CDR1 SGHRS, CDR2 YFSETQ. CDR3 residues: CASSLALAGAEQYF. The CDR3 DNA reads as TGCGCCAGCAGCTTGGCCCTAGCGGGAGCCGAGCAGTACTTC.